This section outlines one T cell receptor beta chain sequence together with its context. This clonotype was recorded at least ten times. The antigen this receptor binds is unknown. Within one base of it there is no much larger clone, and no base qualities were kept. T cells were expanded from blood mononuclear cells with anti-CD3 antibody OKT3 or CD3/CD28 Dynabeads for approximately 3 days. The culture conditions for expanded T cells were RPMI 1640 plus 10% fetal bovine serum, recombinant human IL-2 (approximately 100 IU/ml) and IL-7 (about 5.5 ng/ml). Cocultures combined approximately 50,000 normal T cells with approximately 50,000 target cells and bispecific antibody in approximately 0.09 mL, incubated less than 20 hours at 37°C. Every bispecific antibody was made of two single-chain variable fragments, expressed in a single-chain diabody format carrying a His tag. Effector T cells were obtained from healthy human donors, and peripheral blood mononuclear cells were isolated from leukapheresis samples by Ficoll density gradient centrifugation.

CDR1 and CDR2, per the germline V gene, are ENHRY and SYGVKD. V trim: 0 bases; J trim: 5 bases; unmatched bases: 14. The CDR3 runs 19 residues from the cysteine to the phenylalanine. CDR3 DNA only is kept here, 57 bases in frame from base 1. This sample was included in a study of beta chain bispecific antibodies for T cell cancers (dated by TCRdb to about 2021). The study in broad terms: T cells from healthy donors were cocultured with T cell leukemia lines in the presence of bispecific antibodies, after which the depletion of each TRBV family was measured by TRBV sequencing of the surviving cells. On the cell surface, TRBV12 (TRBV12-3) was expressed by Jurkat cells, whereas TRBV5-5 was expressed by HPB-ALL cells.

Unique molecular identifier barcodes were incorporated into the libraries and were used for clonotype quantification. Qiagen AllPrep DNA/RNA Micro kits were used to isolate total RNA, and an Agilent TapeStation was used to check RNA quality. TCR beta libraries were built by 5' RACE: cDNA synthesis followed by two PCR steps using TCR beta constant-region gene-specific primers. An Illumina MiSeq platform was used to sequence the TCR beta libraries. As for the authors' bioinformatics: Reads were processed with MIGEC, MiXCR and VDJtools. Clonotype frequency was calculated as the fraction of unique molecular identifiers assigned to a given clonotype among all unique molecular identifiers in the sample. Nonfunctional TRBV genes classified in IMGT as pseudogenes or open reading frames, for example TRBV1, TRBV12-1 and TRBV21, were left out. The raw public reads went through TCRdb reprocessing: fastp at Q25, MiXCR clone calling, in-frame beta chains kept. Entries that share a CDR3 protein sequence are merged under the most common genes and DNA. The V and J calls and clone size are TCRdb's, not the authors'. For this sample there are 21,000 or so distinct CDR3 sequences; about 2.6% appear just once. Clones ranked in the top ten supply over 25% of the sample.

Results the study describes overall, beyond this receptor: Every sequenced sample contained a mix of leukemia cell line cells and normal T cells, and most targeted TRBV signal came from the leukemia cells rather than from the normal T cells. Cross-reactivity of the anti-TRBV5-5 antibody with TRBV5-6 was attributed to high sequence similarity between the two genes.

Sequenced input: healthy donor T cells cultured with leukemia cells. The chain links TRBV10-3 with TRBJ1-5, and TRBD1 aligns with 9 junction nucleotides. The clonotype was recovered from a human donor in good health. Some clones in this sample may be carry-over from other donors' samples. Read as DNA, the sequence is TGTGCCATCAGTGAGTCGAGGGACAGGGATCCTCTTGTCGATCAGCCCCAGCATTTT. Its protein reads: CAISESRDRDPLVDQPQHF.